These T cell receptor beta chains were read from a single sample in a study of cytomegalovirus exposure and HLA in healthy donors. Data came from immunoSEQ multiplex PCR; TCRdb stores just in-frame clones and leaves some out. The sample consists of some 120,000 clones, 80% of them appearing once. The sequenced sample consisted of PBMCs. The receptor set was obtained from a human donor in good health. Each CDR3 is given with its conserved first and last residue. The D gene is left open where the match is weak. Clone sizes are given selectively: once, few, many, or a class where the clone is expanded.

J gene | V gene | D gene | clone size | CDR3 protein | CDR3 DNA
TRBJ2-3 | TRBV4-2 | . | . | CASSQVERTDTQYF | TGTGCCAGCAGCCAAGTAGAGCGCACAGATACGCAGTATTTT
TRBJ2-3 | TRBV28 | . | . | CATWTASTDTQYF | TGTGCCACCTGGACAGCTAGCACAGATACGCAGTATTTT
TRBJ2-1 | TRBV7-6 | . | . | CASSFGEGAYNEQFF | TGTGCCAGCAGCTTCGGAGAAGGGGCCTACAATGAGCAGTTCTTC
TRBJ2-2 | TRBV6-1 | TRBD2 | few | CASSEATGRTGELFF | TGTGCCAGCAGTGAAGCGACCGGGAGGACCGGGGAGCTGTTTTTT
TRBJ1-5 | TRBV27 | . | . | CASRIDRTSNQPQHF | TGTGCCAGCAGGATTGACAGGACCAGCAATCAGCCCCAGCATTTT
TRBJ2-1 | TRBV14 | . | . | CASSQALTRNYNEQFF | TGTGCCAGCAGCCAAGCGCTGACTAGAAACTACAATGAGCAGTTCTTC
TRBJ2-7 | TRBV19 | . | . | CASSIRGTRYEQYF | TGTGCCAGTAGTATTAGAGGGACAAGGTACGAGCAGTACTTC
TRBJ1-6 | TRBV6-4 | . | . | CASSDSWGDGSPLHF | TGTGCCAGCAGCGACTCTTGGGGCGACGGGTCACCCCTCCACTTT
TRBJ2-5 | TRBV7-2 | . | . | CASSLVVGSGSETQYF | TGTGCCAGCAGCTTAGTGGTCGGATCGGGGTCAGAGACCCAGTACTTC
TRBJ1-1 | TRBV28 | . | . | CASSPGWTEAFF | TGTGCCAGCAGTCCCGGTTGGACTGAAGCTTTCTTT
TRBJ2-7 | TRBV5-4 | . | few | CASSLDSSPEQYF | TGTGCCAGCAGCCTGGACTCTTCTCCCGAGCAGTACTTC
TRBJ1-2 | TRBV29-1 | TRBD1 | . | CSVNGDRVYGYTF | TGCAGCGTTAACGGGGACAGGGTGTACGGCTACACCTTC
TRBJ1-5 | TRBV21-1 | . | once | CASSKDTGPYSNQPQHF | TGTGCCAGCAGCAAAGATACAGGACCATATAGCAATCAGCCCCAGCATTTT
TRBJ1-2 | TRBV7-9 | . | . | CASSLMSGYDYGYTF | TGTGCCAGCAGCTTAATGTCAGGGTATGACTATGGCTACACCTTC
TRBJ1-3 | TRBV6-1 | . | . | CASSDAAFVSTIYF | TGTGCCAGCAGTGACGCCGCTTTTGTTAGCACCATATATTTT
TRBJ1-2 | TRBV2 | TRBD1 | . | CASRAGTGDYGYTF | TGTGCCAGCAGAGCCGGGACAGGGGACTATGGCTACACCTTC
TRBJ2-1 | TRBV6-1 | TRBD2 | . | CASSEAGLAGVSSYNEQFF | TGTGCCAGCAGTGAAGCGGGACTAGCGGGGGTAAGCTCCTACAATGAGCAGTTCTTC
TRBJ2-1 | TRBV19 | . | . | CASSTGMAQPYNEQFF | TGTGCCAGTAGTACCGGGATGGCTCAGCCCTACAATGAGCAGTTCTTC
TRBJ2-7 | TRBV18 | TRBD1 | once | CASSPPATGTYEQYF | TGTGCCAGCTCACCACCCGCGACAGGGACCTACGAGCAGTACTTC
TRBJ2-1 | TRBV5-5 | TRBD1 | few | CASSSHDWTGGIGNEQFF | TGTGCCAGCAGCTCACACGACTGGACAGGGGGTATAGGGAATGAGCAGTTCTTC
TRBJ1-5 | TRBV19 | . | . | CASSILFDQPQHF | TGTGCCAGTAGTATTCTGTTCGATCAGCCCCAGCATTTT
TRBJ2-5 | TRBV29-1 | . | . | CSVGAANQETQYF | TGCAGCGTTGGGGCAGCAAACCAAGAGACCCAGTACTTC
TRBJ1-1 | TRBV6-1 | . | few | CASSLNLF | TGTGCCAGCAGTCTAAACCTCTTT
TRBJ2-5 | TRBV5-1 | TRBD2 | . | CASNVAGLGETQYF | TGCGCCAGCAACGTAGCGGGGTTGGGAGAGACCCAGTACTTC
TRBJ1-1 | TRBV2 | TRBD1 | . | CASMIGQGARRTEAFF | TGTGCCAGCATGATCGGGCAGGGGGCGAGAAGGACTGAAGCTTTCTTT
TRBJ1-3 | TRBV5-1 | . | few | CASSFGNTIYF | TGCGCCAGCAGCTTCGGGAACACCATATATTTT
TRBJ2-7 | TRBV9 | . | . | CASNPAGRLHEQYF | TGTGCCAGCAACCCCGCGGGGAGGCTCCACGAGCAGTACTTC